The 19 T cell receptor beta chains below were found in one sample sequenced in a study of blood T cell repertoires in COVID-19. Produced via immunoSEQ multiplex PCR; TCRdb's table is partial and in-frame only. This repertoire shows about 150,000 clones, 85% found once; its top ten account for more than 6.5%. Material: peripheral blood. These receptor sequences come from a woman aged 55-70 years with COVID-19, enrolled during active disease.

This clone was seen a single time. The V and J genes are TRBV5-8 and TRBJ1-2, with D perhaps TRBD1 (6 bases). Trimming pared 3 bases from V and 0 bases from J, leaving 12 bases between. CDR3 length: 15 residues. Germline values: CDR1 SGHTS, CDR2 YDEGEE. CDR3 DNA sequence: TGTGCCAGCAGCTCCCACAGGGCAACTAACTATGGCTACACCTTC. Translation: CASSSHRATNYGYTF.

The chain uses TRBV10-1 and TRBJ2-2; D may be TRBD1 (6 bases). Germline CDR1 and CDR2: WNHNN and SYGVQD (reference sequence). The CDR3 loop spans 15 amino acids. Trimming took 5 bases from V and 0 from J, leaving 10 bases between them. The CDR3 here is CASSMRGSNTGELFF. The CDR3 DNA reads TGCGCCAGCAGTATGAGGGGGTCGAACACCGGGGAGCTGTTTTTT.

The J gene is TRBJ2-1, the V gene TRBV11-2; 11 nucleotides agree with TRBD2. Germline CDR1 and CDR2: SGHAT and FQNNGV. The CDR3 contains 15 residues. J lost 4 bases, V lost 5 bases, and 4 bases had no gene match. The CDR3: CASSTRLAGYNEQFF. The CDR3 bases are TGTGCCAGCAGCACCAGACTAGCGGGATACAATGAGCAGTTCTTC.

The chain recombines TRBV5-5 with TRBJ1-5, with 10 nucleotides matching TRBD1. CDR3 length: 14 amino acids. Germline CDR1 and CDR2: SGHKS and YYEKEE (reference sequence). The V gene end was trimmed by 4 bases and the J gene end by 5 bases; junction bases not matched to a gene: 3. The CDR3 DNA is TGTGCCAGCAGCCCTGGGACAGGGGATCAGCCCCAGCATTTT. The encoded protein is CASSPGTGDQPQHF.

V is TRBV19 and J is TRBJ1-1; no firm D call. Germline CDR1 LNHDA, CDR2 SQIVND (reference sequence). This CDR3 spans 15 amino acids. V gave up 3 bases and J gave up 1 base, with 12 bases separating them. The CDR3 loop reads CASSIPPLWNTEAFF. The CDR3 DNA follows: TGTGCCAGTAGTATTCCCCCCCTTTGGAACACTGAAGCTTTCTTT.

The CDR3 DNA reads TGTGCCAGCAGCTTAGGGGTTCAGGGCACGAGTGCGCCCCAGCATTTT. The encoded protein is CASSLGVQGTSAPQHF. The chain combines TRBV7-9 with TRBJ1-5; D might be TRBD1 (5 bases). The CDR3 is 16 residues long. V lost 1 base and J lost 9, with 19 bases in between. Per germline, CDR1 SEHNR and CDR2 FQNEAQ (reference sequence). The variable domain in full, with the rest retrieved from reference TRBV7-9 and TRBJ1-5, is DTGVSQNPRHKITKRGQNVTFRCDPISEHNRLYWYRQTLGQGPEFLTYFQNEAQLEKSRLLSDRFSAERPKGSFSTLEIQRTEQGDSAMYLCASSLGVQGTSAPQHFGDGTRLSIL.

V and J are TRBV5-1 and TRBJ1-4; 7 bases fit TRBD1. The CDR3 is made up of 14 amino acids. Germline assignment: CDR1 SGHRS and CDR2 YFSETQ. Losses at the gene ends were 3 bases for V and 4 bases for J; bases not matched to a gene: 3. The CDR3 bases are TGCGCCAGCAGCTCAGGGGGGAGTAATGAAAAACTGTTTTTT. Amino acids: CASSSGGSNEKLFF.

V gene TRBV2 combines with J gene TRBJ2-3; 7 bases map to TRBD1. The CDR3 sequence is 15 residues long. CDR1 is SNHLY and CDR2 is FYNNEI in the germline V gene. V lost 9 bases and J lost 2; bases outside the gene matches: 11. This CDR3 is CARGEDRTHTDTQYF. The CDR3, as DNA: TGTGCCAGAGGAGAGGACAGGACCCACACAGATACGCAGTATTTT.

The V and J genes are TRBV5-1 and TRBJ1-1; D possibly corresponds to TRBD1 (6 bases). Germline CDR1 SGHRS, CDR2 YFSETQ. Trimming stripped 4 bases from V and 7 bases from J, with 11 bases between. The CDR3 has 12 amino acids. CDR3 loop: CASSLNRDEAFF. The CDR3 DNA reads TGCGCCAGCAGCCTTAACAGGGATGAAGCTTTCTTT.

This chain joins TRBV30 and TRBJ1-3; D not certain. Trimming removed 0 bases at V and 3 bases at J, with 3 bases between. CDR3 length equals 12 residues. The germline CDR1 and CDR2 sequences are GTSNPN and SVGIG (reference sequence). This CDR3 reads CAWSVLGNTIYF. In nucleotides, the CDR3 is TGTGCCTGGAGTGTACTTGGAAACACCATATATTTT.

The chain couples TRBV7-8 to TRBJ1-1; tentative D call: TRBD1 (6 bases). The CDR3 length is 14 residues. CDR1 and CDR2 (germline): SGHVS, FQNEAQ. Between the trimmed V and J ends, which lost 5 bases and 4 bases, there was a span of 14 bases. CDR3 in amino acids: CASSKYRVGTEAFF. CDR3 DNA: TGTGCCAGCAGCAAATACAGGGTAGGCACTGAAGCTTTCTTT. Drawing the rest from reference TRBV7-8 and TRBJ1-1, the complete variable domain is GAGVSQSPRYKVAKRGQDVALRCDPISGHVSLFWYQQALGQGPEFLTYFQNEAQLDKSGLPSDRFFAERPEGSVSTLKIQRTQQEDSAVYLCASSKYRVGTEAFFGQGTRLTVV.

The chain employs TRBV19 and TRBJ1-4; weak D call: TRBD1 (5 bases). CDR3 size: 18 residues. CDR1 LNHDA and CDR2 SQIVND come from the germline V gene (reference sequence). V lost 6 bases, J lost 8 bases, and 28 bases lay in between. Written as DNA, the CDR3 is TGTGCCAGTAGCCGTCGCCCCCCCTTCCGGGGGGTCGCCGAAAAACTGTTTTTT. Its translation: CASSRRPPFRGVAEKLFF. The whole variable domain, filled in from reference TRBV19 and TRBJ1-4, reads DGGITQSPKYLFRKEGQNVTLSCEQNLNHDAMYWYRQDPGQGLRLIYYSQIVNDFQKGDIAEGYSVSREKKESFPLTVTSAQKNPTAFYLCASSRRPPFRGVAEKLFFGSGTQLSVL.

The DNA of the CDR3 is TGTGCCAGTAGTATAGCGGGGGTCTATGGCTACACCTTC. It translates to CASSIAGVYGYTF. V is TRBV19 and J is TRBJ1-2; D is perhaps TRBD1 (5 bases). CDR3 length: 13 residues. Per germline, CDR1 LNHDA and CDR2 SQIVND (reference sequence). V lost 1 base to trimming and J lost 4 bases, with 7 bases between them.

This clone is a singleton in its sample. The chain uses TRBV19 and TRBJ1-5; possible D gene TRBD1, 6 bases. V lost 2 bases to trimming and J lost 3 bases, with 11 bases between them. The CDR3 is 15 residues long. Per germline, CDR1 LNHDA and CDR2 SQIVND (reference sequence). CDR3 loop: CASSITGQVNQPQHF. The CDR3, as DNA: TGTGCCAGTAGTATAACGGGACAAGTCAATCAGCCCCAGCATTTT.

As DNA, the CDR3 is TGTGCCAGCAGGTCTAGCGCGAGTTCACCCCTCCACTTT. Protein: CASRSSASSPLHF. The gene calls are TRBV5-5 and TRBJ1-6; no definite D call. V lost 5 bases to trimming and J lost 9 bases, with 12 bases between them. The germline gives CDR1 SGHKS, CDR2 YYEKEE (reference sequence). This CDR3 region has 13 residues.

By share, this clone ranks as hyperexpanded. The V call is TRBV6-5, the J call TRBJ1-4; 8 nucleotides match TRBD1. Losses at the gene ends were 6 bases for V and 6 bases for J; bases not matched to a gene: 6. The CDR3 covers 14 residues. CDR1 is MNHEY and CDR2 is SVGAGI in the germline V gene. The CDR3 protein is CASRSGGADEKLFF. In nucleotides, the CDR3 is TGTGCCAGCAGGTCAGGGGGCGCAGATGAAAAACTGTTTTTT.

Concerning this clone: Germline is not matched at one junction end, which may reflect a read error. In DNA form, the CDR3 reads TGTGCCAGCTCACCGATCCCTGGGACAGGGAAGGACACGGCGTTTTTT. It specifies CASSPIPGTGKDTAFF. This chain connects TRBV18 to TRBJ1-3; 9 bases match TRBD1. The CDR3 runs to 16 residues. Looked up from germline, CDR1 is KGHSH and CDR2 is LQKENI.

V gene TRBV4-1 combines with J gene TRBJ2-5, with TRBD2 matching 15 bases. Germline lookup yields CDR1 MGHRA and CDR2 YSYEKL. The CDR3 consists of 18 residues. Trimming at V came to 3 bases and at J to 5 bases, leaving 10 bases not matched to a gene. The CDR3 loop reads CASSHGLAGGLGEETQYF. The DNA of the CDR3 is TGCGCCAGCAGCCACGGACTAGCGGGAGGGCTTGGGGAGGAGACCCAGTACTTC.

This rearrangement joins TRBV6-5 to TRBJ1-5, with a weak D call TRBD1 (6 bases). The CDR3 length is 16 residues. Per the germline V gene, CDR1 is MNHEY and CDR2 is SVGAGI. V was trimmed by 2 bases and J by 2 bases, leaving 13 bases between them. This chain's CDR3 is CASSYGRGRGNQPQHF. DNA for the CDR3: TGTGCCAGCAGTTACGGAAGGGGGAGGGGCAATCAGCCCCAGCATTTT.